This record looks at one T cell receptor (beta chain) sequence and its context. The table came from immunoSEQ multiplex PCR; TCRdb's copy has only in-frame clones and leaves some out. Of tens of thousands of clones listed, about 90% are singletons. The germline CDR1 and CDR2 sequences are MNHEY and SVGAGI. The CDR3 runs to 16 residues. V lost 2 bases, J lost 1 base, and 14 bases lay in between. The data originate from a study of blood T cell repertoires in COVID-19. The chain is built from TRBV6-5 and TRBJ1-1; D ambiguous. What was sequenced was peripheral blood. The TCR was taken from an elderly man in a cohort sampled during active COVID-19. In DNA, the CDR3 is TGTGCCAGCAGTTACAGCCCGGGATTGGGGAACACTGAAGCTTTCTTT. This encodes CASSYSPGLGNTEAFF.